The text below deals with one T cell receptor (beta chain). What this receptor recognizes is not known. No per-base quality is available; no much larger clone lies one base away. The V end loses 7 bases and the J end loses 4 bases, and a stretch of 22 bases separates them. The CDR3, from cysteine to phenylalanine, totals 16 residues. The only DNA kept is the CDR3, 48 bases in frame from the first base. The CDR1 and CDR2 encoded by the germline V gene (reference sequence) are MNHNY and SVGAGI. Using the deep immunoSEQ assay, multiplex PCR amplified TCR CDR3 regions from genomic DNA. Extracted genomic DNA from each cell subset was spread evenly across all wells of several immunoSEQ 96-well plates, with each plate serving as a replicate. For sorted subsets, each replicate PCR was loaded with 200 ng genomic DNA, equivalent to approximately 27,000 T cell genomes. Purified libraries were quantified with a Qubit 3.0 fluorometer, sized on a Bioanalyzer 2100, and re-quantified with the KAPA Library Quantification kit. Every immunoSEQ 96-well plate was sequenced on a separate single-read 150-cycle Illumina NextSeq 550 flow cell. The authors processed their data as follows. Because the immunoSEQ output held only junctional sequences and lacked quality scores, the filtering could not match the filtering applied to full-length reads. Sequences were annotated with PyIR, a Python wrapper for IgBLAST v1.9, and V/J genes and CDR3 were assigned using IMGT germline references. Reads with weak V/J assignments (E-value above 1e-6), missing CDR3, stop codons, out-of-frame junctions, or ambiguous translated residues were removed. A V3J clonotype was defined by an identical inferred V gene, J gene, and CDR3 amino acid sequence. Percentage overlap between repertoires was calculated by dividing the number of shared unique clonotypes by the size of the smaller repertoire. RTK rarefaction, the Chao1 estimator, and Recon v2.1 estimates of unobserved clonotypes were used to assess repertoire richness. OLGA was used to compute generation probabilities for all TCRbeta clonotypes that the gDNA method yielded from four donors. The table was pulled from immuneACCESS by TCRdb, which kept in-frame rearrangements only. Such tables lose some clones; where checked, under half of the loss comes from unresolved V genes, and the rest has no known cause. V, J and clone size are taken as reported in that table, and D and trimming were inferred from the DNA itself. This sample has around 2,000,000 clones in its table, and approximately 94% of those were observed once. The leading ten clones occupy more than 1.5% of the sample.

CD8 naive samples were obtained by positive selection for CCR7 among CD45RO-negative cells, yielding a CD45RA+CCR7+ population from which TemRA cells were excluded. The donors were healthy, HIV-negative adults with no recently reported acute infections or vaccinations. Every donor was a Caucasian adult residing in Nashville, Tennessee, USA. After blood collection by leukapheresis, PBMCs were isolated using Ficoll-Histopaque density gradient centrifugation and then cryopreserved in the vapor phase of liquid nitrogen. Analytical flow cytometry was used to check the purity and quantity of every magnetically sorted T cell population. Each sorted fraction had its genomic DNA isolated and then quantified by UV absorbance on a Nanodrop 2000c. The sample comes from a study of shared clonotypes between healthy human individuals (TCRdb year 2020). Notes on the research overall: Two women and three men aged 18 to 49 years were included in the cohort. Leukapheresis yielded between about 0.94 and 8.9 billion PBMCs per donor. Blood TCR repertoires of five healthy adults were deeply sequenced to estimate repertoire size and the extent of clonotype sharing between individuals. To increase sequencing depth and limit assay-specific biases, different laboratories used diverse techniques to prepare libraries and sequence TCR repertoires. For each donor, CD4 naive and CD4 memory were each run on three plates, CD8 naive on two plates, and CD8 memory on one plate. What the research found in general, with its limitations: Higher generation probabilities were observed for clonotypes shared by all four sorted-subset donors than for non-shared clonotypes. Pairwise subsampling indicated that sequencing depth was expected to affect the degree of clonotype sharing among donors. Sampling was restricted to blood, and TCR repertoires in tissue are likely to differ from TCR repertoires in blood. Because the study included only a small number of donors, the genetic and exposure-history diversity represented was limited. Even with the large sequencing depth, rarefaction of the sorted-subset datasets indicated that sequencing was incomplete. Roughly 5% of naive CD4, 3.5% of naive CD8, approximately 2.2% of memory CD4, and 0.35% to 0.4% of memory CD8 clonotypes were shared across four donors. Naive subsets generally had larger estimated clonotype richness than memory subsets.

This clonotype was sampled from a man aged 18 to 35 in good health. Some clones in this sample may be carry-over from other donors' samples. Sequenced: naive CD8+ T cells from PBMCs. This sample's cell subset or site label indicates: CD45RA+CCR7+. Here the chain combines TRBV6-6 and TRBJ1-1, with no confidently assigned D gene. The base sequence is TGTGCCAGCACCGCTTTTGTTTCACCCTATGGCACTGAAGCTTTCTTT. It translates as CASTAFVSPYGTEAFF.